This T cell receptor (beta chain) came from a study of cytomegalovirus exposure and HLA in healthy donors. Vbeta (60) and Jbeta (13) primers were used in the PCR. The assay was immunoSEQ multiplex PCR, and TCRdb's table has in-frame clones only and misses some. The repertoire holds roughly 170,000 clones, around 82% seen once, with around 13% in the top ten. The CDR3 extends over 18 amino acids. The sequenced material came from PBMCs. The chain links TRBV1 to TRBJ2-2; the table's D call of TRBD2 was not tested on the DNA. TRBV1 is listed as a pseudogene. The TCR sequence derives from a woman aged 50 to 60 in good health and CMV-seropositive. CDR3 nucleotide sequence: TGCACCAGCAGCCAAGAGTATTTGCGGGGGGGCCGGTCCGGGGAGCTGTTTTTT. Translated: CTSSQEYLRGGRSGELFF.